The present T cell receptor beta chain was sequenced within a study of T-cell memory formation after mild COVID-19. Study information: TCR clusters were mostly donor specific.

TCRdb independently ran MiXCR on the 5' RACE reads; one entry per CDR3 protein. The table shows 95,000 to 120,000 distinct CDR3 sequences, with roughly a sixth occurring only once. Study results and caveats: Mostly located in CM and EM were contracting CD4+ clones, with contracting CD8+ clones located in EMRA. The study detected some responding clones in pre-infection memory, suggesting cross-reactive memory joined. A balance of CD4 and CD8 characterized clones contracting day 15 to 85, whereas later expanders leaned CD4+.

This clonotype was observed a few times. The antigen is not known. The CDR3 covers 14 residues. Germline V lookup: CDR1 KGHSH, CDR2 LQKENI. The V and J ends lost 2 bases and 2 bases, in that order; junction bases with no gene match: 1. The J gene is TRBJ2-3, the V gene TRBV18, with 7 nucleotides matching TRBD1. This receptor was obtained from a man aged 18 to 30 who had mild COVID-19 (a few samples of this study predate the infection). Cell type and time point are not known. The sequencing input was PBMCs or a T cell subset sorted from them (not recorded which). CDR3 DNA: TGTGCCAGCTCACCAGGGACAGTCACAGATACGCAGTATTTT. This codes for CASSPGTVTDTQYF.